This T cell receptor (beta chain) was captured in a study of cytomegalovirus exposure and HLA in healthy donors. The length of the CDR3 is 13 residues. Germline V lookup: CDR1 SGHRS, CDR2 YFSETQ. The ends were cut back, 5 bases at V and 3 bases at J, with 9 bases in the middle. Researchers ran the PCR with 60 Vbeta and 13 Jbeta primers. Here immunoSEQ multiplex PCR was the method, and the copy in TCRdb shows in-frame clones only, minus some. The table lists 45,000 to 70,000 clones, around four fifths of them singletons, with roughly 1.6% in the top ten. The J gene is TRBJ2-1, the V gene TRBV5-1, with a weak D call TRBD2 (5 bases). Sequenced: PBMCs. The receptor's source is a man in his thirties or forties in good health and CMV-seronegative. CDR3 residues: CASSSDFYNEQFF. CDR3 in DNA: TGCGCCAGCAGTTCGGACTTCTACAATGAGCAGTTCTTC.